Listed below are T cell receptor beta chains from one sample, sequenced in a study of long-term antiretroviral therapy in people with HIV. Sequenced by immunoSEQ multiplex PCR; TCRdb stores in-frame clones only, minus some. The table records about 22,000 clones, around 83% of them present only once. Source: unsorted PBMCs, taken 1.3 years after starting antiretroviral therapy. These receptor sequences come from a man in his 60s with HIV. CDR3s include the opening cysteine and the closing phenylalanine or tryptophan. D genes are given only for firm matches. Part of the rows lack a size; the others show once, few, many or a class for expanded clones.

DNA	CDR3	V	length	J	size	D
TGCGCCAGCATTAGCGGGAGGTCCCACGAGCAGTACTTC	CASISGRSHEQYF	TRBV10-2	13	TRBJ2-7	-	TRBD2
TGTGCCAGTAGTTGGGGTCCAACCTACGAGCAGTACTTC	CASSWGPTYEQYF	TRBV19	13	TRBJ2-7	-	-
TGTGCCAGCACCGGACAGGGGGCCTCAGTGTATGGCTACACCTTC	CASTGQGASVYGYTF	TRBV2	15	TRBJ1-2	-	TRBD1
TGTGCCAGCAGTTTAGTGGGGGTTACGGGAAGCTACGAGCAGTACTTC	CASSLVGVTGSYEQYF	TRBV27	16	TRBJ2-7	-	-
TGCGCCAGCAGCGCACAGGGCGGGGAGACCCAGTACTTC	CASSAQGGETQYF	TRBV5-1	13	TRBJ2-5	-	-
TGCGCCAGCAGTGAGCCTGGGGGGCAGGAGACCCAGTACTTC	CASSEPGGQETQYF	TRBV10-2	14	TRBJ2-5	-	-
TGTGCCAGCAGTGTGAACGGACCCCTAGGCGCGGAGCTGTTTTTT	CASSVNGPLGAELFF	TRBV2	15	TRBJ2-2	-	-
TGCAGCGTTATCGGGAATCCGGGCGAGCAGTACTTC	CSVIGNPGEQYF	TRBV29-1	12	TRBJ2-7	-	-
TGTGCCAGCAGCCAACAATCGACAGGCCGATATGGCTACACCTTC	CASSQQSTGRYGYTF	TRBV7-2	15	TRBJ1-2	-	-
TGCGCCAGCAGCTTGGGGGGGGCGTTTGCTGAGCAGTTCTTC	CASSLGGAFAEQFF	TRBV5-1	14	TRBJ2-1	once	-
TGTGCCAGCAGCAAAAGGGGGACAGGGGACCTCTACGAGCAGTACTTC	CASSKRGTGDLYEQYF	TRBV21-1	16	TRBJ2-7	few	-
TGCGCCAGCAGCTTAGTGGGACTAGTAGAGACCCAGTACTTC	CASSLVGLVETQYF	TRBV5-1	14	TRBJ2-5	-	TRBD2
TGCGCCAGCAGCCAAGATCCTCATGGGACAGGGGGCGCCCAGCCCCAGCATTTT	CASSQDPHGTGGAQPQHF	TRBV4-3	18	TRBJ1-5	-	TRBD1
TGTGCCAGCTGCTTGCAGGGGGAAGGTAGCTACGAGCAGTACTTC	CASCLQGEGSYEQYF	TRBV27	15	TRBJ2-7	-	TRBD1
TGTGCCAGCAGCCTCTCCTCACATTTGCCCCAGCATTTT	CASSLSSHLPQHF	TRBV11-2	13	TRBJ1-5	few	-
TGTGCCAGCAGCTTTGGGATCCAAGAGACCCAGTACTTC	CASSFGIQETQYF	TRBV5-8	13	TRBJ2-5	-	-
TGTGCCAGCAGCTTAATAGGGGGAGCTACCCCCGGGGAGCTGTTTTTT	CASSLIGGATPGELFF	TRBV7-8	16	TRBJ2-2	-	-
TGTGCCAGCAGCTGGGATCTCACCACCGGGGAGCTGTTTTTT	CASSWDLTTGELFF	TRBV7-9	14	TRBJ2-2	-	-
TGTGCCAGCAGGGACAGTCCCTCCTACGAGCAGTACTTC	CASRDSPSYEQYF	TRBV4-2	13	TRBJ2-7	few	-
TGTGCCAGCAGTTACGGGGGGAGGCCGCCCGGGGTAAAACTGTTTTTT	CASSYGGRPPGVKLFF	TRBV6-6	16	TRBJ1-4	-	-
TGTGCCAGCAGCTTGGCCGGCGGGACTGGGGCCAACGTCCTGACTTTC	CASSLAGGTGANVLTF	TRBV5-4	16	TRBJ2-6	-	-
TGTGCCAGCAGCCAGGAGGACAGGGTCGGACTCGAGCAGTACTTC	CASSQEDRVGLEQYF	TRBV14	15	TRBJ2-7	-	TRBD1
TGTGCCAGCAGCGACGGGCGGGAAGGGGAGCAGTTCTTC	CASSDGREGEQFF	TRBV7-3	13	TRBJ2-1	-	-
TGTGCCAGCAGCGTAGGGGGGATCCCCACCGGGGAGCTGTTTTTT	CASSVGGIPTGELFF	TRBV9	15	TRBJ2-2	-	-
TGTGCTAGCAGCTTCAACAGGGGCCCCGTCAATGAGCAGTTCTTC	CASSFNRGPVNEQFF	TRBV7-7	15	TRBJ2-1	-	TRBD1
TGTGCCAGCTCACCGGGACAGGGGAAGGTGAACACTGAAGCTTTCTTT	CASSPGQGKVNTEAFF	TRBV18	16	TRBJ1-1	-	TRBD1
TGTGCCAGCAGTGGGCTTCTAGCGGGAACCTACAATGAGCAGTTCTTC	CASSGLLAGTYNEQFF	TRBV6-1	16	TRBJ2-1	-	TRBD2
TGTGCCTGGATTCACAGGGAAGCTTTCTTT	CAWIHREAFF	TRBV30	10	TRBJ1-1	once	-
TGTGCCAGCAAGCCAGGGGACAGAGAGAACACTGAAGCTTTCTTT	CASKPGDRENTEAFF	TRBV28	15	TRBJ1-1	-	TRBD1
TGTGCCAGCAGGGGCCTAGCGGGGGGGCCCTACGAGCAGTACTTC	CASRGLAGGPYEQYF	TRBV4-2	15	TRBJ2-7	-	TRBD2
TGTGCCAGCAGTGAGGGGGTGACTGAAGCTTTCTTT	CASSEGVTEAFF	TRBV6-1	12	TRBJ1-1	-	-
TGTGCCAGCAGCTTGATTAGCGGCGGGGAGCTGTTTTTT	CASSLISGGELFF	TRBV7-9	13	TRBJ2-2	few	-
TGTGCCAGCAGCTTAAGTGACGCCGGGGGGCTTGGCTACACCTTC	CASSLSDAGGLGYTF	TRBV7-9	15	TRBJ1-2	-	-
TGTGCCAGCAGCCAACAGGGTTATAACACTGAAGCTTTCTTT	CASSQQGYNTEAFF	TRBV7-3	14	TRBJ1-1	-	-
TGCAGCGTTTCCTCCACGACAAAGGCTTTCTTT	CSVSSTTKAFF	TRBV29-1	11	TRBJ1-1	-	-
TGTGCCAGCGGTATGGTTTGGGAGACCCAGTACTTC	CASGMVWETQYF	TRBV27	12	TRBJ2-5	-	-
TGCGCCAGCAGCTCCCAGGGGAAGGGCACTGAAGCTTTCTTT	CASSSQGKGTEAFF	TRBV5-1	14	TRBJ1-1	once	-
TGTGCCAGCAGTTCCAGTTCCTTTGGGTACAATGAGCAGTTCTTC	CASSSSSFGYNEQFF	TRBV6-6	15	TRBJ2-1	-	-
TGTGCCAGCGGGACAGGGGGACAGCCCCAGCATTTT	CASGTGGQPQHF	TRBV28	12	TRBJ1-5	few	TRBD1
TGCGCCAGCAGCCAGTCACTAGCTTGGGCAGATACGCAGTATTTT	CASSQSLAWADTQYF	TRBV4-3	15	TRBJ2-3	-	-
TGTGCCAGCAGCCCCCTCCTCGGCGGGGGGGCCAACGTCCTGACTTTC	CASSPLLGGGANVLTF	TRBV9	16	TRBJ2-6	-	-
TGTGCCAGCAGCGCGTCAGGGTCGAGAGACTACGAGCAGTACTTC	CASSASGSRDYEQYF	TRBV9	15	TRBJ2-7	few	-
TGTGCCAGCAGTTACCACCAGGGGAACACTGAAGCTTTCTTT	CASSYHQGNTEAFF	TRBV6-6	14	TRBJ1-1	-	-
TGCAGCGTTGAAACGGCGGGACAGGGGGGGTTCACAGATACGCAGTATTTT	CSVETAGQGGFTDTQYF	TRBV29-1	17	TRBJ2-3	-	TRBD1
TGCGCCAGCAGCTTGCAGTCAATGAACACTGAAGCTTTCTTT	CASSLQSMNTEAFF	TRBV5-1	14	TRBJ1-1	-	-
TGTGCCAGCAGCTTCGGACAGGGCTCCTACAATGAGCAGTTCTTC	CASSFGQGSYNEQFF	TRBV6-6	15	TRBJ2-1	-	TRBD1
TGTGCCAGCAGTTTGACAGGGACTAACGAGCAGTACTTC	CASSLTGTNEQYF	TRBV27	13	TRBJ2-7	-	-
TGCAGCTCGATCGAGACTAGCGGGGAAGAGACCCAGTACTTC	CSSIETSGEETQYF	TRBV29-1	14	TRBJ2-5	-	TRBD2
TGTGCCAGCAGCTTAGGGCTAGCGGGACGGGAGACCCAGTACTTC	CASSLGLAGRETQYF	TRBV7-6	15	TRBJ2-5	-	TRBD2
TGTGCCAGCAGCGCACGGGACAGGAACTACGAGCAGTACTTC	CASSARDRNYEQYF	TRBV25-1	14	TRBJ2-7	-	TRBD1
TGTGCCAGCTCACCACCGGGACGGAACGAGCAGTACTTC	CASSPPGRNEQYF	TRBV18	13	TRBJ2-7	-	-
TGCGCCAGCAGCTTGTCACAGGGGGCCGGGGAGCTGTTTTTT	CASSLSQGAGELFF	TRBV5-1	14	TRBJ2-2	-	TRBD1
TGTGCCAGCAGCTCGGGCTCACCAGGTAATCAGCCCCAGCATTTT	CASSSGSPGNQPQHF	TRBV7-2	15	TRBJ1-5	-	-
TGTGCCAGCAGTTTACGGCAGGGCCTGGAGACCCAGTACTTC	CASSLRQGLETQYF	TRBV27	14	TRBJ2-5	-	-
TGCGCCAGCAGCTGGGGGGCCCTCTCTGGAAACACCATATATTTT	CASSWGALSGNTIYF	TRBV5-1	15	TRBJ1-3	-	-
TGTGCCAGCAGCGTAGACCTAGCGGAGAGCACAGATACGCAGTATTTT	CASSVDLAESTDTQYF	TRBV9	16	TRBJ2-3	-	TRBD2
TGTGCCAGCAGCTGGGCCTACAGGGATGGAGCCGAGCAGTACTTC	CASSWAYRDGAEQYF	TRBV5-4	15	TRBJ2-7	-	-
TGTGCCAGCATCCCCTGGGAGGGGGGCACAGATACGCAGTATTTT	CASIPWEGGTDTQYF	TRBV6-6	15	TRBJ2-3	-	-
TGTGCCAGCAGGTTTCGGGTCGATGAGCAGTTCTTC	CASRFRVDEQFF	TRBV6-5	12	TRBJ2-1	-	-
TGCGCCAGCAGCTCGACGGACAGCACCGGGGAGCTGTTTTTT	CASSSTDSTGELFF	TRBV5-1	14	TRBJ2-2	-	-